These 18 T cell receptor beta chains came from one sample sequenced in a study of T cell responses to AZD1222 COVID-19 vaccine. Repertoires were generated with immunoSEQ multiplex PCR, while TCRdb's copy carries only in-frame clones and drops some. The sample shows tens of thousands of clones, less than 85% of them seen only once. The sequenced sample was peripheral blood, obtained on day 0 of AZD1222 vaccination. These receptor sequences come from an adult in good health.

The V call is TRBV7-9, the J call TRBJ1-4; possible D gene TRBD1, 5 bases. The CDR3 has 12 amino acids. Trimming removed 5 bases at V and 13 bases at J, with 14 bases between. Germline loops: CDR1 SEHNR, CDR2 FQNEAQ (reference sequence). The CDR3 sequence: CASSDGTSGLFF. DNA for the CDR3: TGTGCCAGCAGCGACGGGACTTCAGGACTGTTTTTT.

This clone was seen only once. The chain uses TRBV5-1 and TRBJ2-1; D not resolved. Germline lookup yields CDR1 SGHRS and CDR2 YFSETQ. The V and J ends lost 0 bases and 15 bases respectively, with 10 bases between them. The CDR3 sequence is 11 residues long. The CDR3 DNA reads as TGCGCCAGCAGCTTGGAGAGTAAAAGGTTCTTC. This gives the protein CASSLESKRFF.

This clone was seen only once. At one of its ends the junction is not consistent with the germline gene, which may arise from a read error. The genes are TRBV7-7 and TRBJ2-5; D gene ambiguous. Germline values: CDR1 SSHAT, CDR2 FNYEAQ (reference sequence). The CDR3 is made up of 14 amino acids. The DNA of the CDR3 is TGTGCTAGCAGCTTATATGGAAAACAAGAGACCCAGTACTTC. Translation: CASSLYGKQETQYF.

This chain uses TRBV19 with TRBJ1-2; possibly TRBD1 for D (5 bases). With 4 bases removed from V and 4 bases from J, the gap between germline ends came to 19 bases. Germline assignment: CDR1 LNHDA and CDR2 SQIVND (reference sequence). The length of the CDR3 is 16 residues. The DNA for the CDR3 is TGTGCCAGTAGTAGAGAGGGACTACCAGTAGTCTATGGCTACACCTTC. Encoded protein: CASSREGLPVVYGYTF. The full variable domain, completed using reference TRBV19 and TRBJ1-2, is DGGITQSPKYLFRKEGQNVTLSCEQNLNHDAMYWYRQDPGQGLRLIYYSQIVNDFQKGDIAEGYSVSREKKESFPLTVTSAQKNPTAFYLCASSREGLPVVYGYTFGSGTRLTVV.

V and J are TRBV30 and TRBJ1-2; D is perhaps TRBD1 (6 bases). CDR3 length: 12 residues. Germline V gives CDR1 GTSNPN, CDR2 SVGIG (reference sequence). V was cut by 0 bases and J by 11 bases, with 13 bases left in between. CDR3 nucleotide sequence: TGTGCCTGGAGTGTGACAGGTACAGCGTACACCTTC. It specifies CAWSVTGTAYTF.

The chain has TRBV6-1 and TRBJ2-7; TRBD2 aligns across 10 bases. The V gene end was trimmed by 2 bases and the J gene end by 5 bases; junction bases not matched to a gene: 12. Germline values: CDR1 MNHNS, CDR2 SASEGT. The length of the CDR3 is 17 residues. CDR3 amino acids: CASSETLAGVINDEQYF. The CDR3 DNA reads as TGTGCCAGCAGTGAAACCCTAGCGGGAGTAATAAACGACGAGCAGTACTTC.

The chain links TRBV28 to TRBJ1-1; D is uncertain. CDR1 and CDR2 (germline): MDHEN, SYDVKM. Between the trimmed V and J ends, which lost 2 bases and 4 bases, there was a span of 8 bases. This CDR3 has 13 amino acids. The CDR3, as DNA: TGTGCCAGCAGTTTAGACCGCATCACTGAAGCTTTCTTT. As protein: CASSLDRITEAFF.

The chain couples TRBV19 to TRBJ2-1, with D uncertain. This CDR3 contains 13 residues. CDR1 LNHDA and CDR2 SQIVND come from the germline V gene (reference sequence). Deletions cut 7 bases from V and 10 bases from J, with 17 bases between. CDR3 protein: CASTLNGLAEQFF. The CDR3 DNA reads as TGTGCCAGTACCCTCAACGGTCTGGCAGAGCAGTTCTTC.

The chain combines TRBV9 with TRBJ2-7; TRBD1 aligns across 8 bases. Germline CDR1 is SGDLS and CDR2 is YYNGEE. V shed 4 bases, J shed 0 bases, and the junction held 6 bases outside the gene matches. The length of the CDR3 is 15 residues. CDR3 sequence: CASSPRTGSSYEQYF. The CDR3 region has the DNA TGTGCCAGCAGCCCCCGGACAGGGAGCTCCTACGAGCAGTACTTC. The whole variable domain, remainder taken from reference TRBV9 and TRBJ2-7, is DSGVTQTPKHLITATGQRVTLRCSPRSGDLSVYWYQQSLDQGLQFLIQYYNGEERAKGNILERFSAQQFPDLHSELNLSSLELGDSALYFCASSPRTGSSYEQYFGPGTRLTVT.

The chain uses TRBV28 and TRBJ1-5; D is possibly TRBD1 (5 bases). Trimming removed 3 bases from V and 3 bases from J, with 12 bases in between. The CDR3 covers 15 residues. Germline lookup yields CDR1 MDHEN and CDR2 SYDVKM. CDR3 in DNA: TGTGCCAGCAGTTTGAGATCGGGGGTCAATCAGCCCCAGCATTTT. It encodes CASSLRSGVNQPQHF.

The CDR3 region is CASSRRQYAHEAFF. The DNA of the CDR3 is TGCGCCAGCAGCCGCCGACAGTACGCACATGAAGCTTTCTTT. This chain connects TRBV4-3 to TRBJ1-1; possible D gene TRBD1, 5 bases. Trimming took off 4 bases at V and 7 bases at J, with 16 bases between the two ends. The CDR3 extends over 14 amino acids. From germline, CDR1 is LGHNA and CDR2 YSLEER.

CDR3 protein: CASSPPRGGKNTEAFF. The CDR3 region has the DNA TGTGCCAGCTCACCACCGAGGGGGGGTAAGAACACTGAAGCTTTCTTT. V is TRBV18 and J is TRBJ1-1; a weak D match, TRBD1 (6 bases). The V and J ends lost 0 bases and 1 base respectively, with 12 bases between them. This CDR3 has 16 amino acids. Germline CDR1 reads KGHSH; CDR2 reads LQKENI.

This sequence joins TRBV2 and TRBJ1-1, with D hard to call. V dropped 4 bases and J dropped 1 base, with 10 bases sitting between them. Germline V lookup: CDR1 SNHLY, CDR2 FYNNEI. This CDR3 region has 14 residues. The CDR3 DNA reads TGTGCCAGCAGTGGGGGTCTAGGGAACACTGAAGCTTTCTTT. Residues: CASSGGLGNTEAFF.

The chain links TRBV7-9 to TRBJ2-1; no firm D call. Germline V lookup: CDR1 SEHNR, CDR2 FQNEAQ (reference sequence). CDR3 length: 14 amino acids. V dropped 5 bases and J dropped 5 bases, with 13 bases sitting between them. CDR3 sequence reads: CASSPTTGNNEQFF. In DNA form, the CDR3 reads TGTGCCAGCAGCCCCACGACTGGAAACAATGAGCAGTTCTTC.

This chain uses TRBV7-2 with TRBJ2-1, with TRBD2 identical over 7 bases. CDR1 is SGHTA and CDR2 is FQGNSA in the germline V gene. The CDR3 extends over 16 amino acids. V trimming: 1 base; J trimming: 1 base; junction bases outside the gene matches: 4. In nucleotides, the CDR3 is TGTGCCAGCAGCTTAGGCGGGAGCGGATCCTACAATGAGCAGTTCTTC. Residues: CASSLGGSGSYNEQFF.

The CDR3 DNA reads as TGTGCCAGCAGTTTGGAGGCTGGAAACACCATATATTTT. This codes for CASSLEAGNTIYF. The chain combines TRBV6-5 with TRBJ1-3; D is ambiguous. The CDR3 has 13 amino acids. Trimming cost V 4 bases and J 2 bases, with 6 bases left between them. Germline loops: CDR1 MNHEY, CDR2 SVGAGI.

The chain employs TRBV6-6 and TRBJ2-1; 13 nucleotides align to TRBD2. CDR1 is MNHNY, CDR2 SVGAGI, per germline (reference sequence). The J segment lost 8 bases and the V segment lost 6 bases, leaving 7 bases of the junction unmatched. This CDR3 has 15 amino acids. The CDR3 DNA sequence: TGTGCCAGCAGACGACTAGCGGGGGGACGAGATGAGCAGTTCTTC. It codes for CASRRLAGGRDEQFF.

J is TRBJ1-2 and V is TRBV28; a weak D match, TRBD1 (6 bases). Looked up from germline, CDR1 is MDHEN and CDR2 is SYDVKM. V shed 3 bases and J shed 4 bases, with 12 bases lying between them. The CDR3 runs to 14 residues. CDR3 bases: TGTGCCAGCAGTTTGAGGGGGAGTGGCTATGGCTACACCTTC. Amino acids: CASSLRGSGYGYTF.